This T cell receptor beta chain was retrieved from a study of glioma-infiltrating T cells after dendritic cell vaccination. The CDR3 runs 15 residues. V was pared by 4 bases and J by 4 bases, with 5 bases of the junction left unmatched. Germline loops: CDR1 SNHLY, CDR2 FYNNEI. Documented time point: after dendritic cell vaccination, including at tumor progression/relapse. Isocitrate dehydrogenase mutation was absent in all glioblastoma patients. The method was immunoSEQ multiplex PCR; TCRdb's version includes in-frame clones alone and lacks a portion of them. Of 100,000 or so clones in the sample, approximately 80% are singletons; the top ten hold roughly 5.5%.

Sequencing used blood, obtained after dendritic cell vaccination. The chain links TRBV2 to TRBJ2-7; 12 positions match TRBD2. This clonotype originated in a human donor with glioblastoma. The CDR3 loop is CASSVLAGGIYEQYF. The CDR3 DNA sequence: TGTGCCAGCAGTGTGCTAGCGGGGGGGATTTACGAGCAGTACTTC.